Following are 10 T cell receptor beta chains from one sample sequenced in a study of Ad26.COV2.S vaccination and SARS-CoV-2 variants. Noted treatment: over 15 received Ad26.COV2.S at low or high dose, single or two shots; roughly 5 received placebo; per-sample allocation not given. Sampling occurred on day 63 after the first vaccine or placebo injection. Assay used: immunoSEQ multiplex PCR; TCRdb lists only in-frame clones, some missing. The sample holds approximately 360,000 clones, roughly 80% seen once. The material was peripheral blood, obtained in a trial of Ad26.COV2.S vaccine versus placebo. These receptor sequences come from a person aged 18-65 years who received the Ad26.COV2.S COVID-19 vaccine or a placebo.

This chain links TRBV7-3 with TRBJ2-7; D might be TRBD1 or TRBD2, each matching 5 bases. V lost 5 bases, J lost 3 bases, and 17 bases lay in between. The germline V gene has CDR1 SGHTA and CDR2 FQGTGA. The length of the CDR3 is 15 residues. The CDR3, as DNA: TGTGCCAGCAGCCTTACCGGGACCGTAAACTACGAGCAGTACTTC. Protein: CASSLTGTVNYEQYF.

The rearrangement joins TRBV11-3 to TRBJ1-1; 7 positions agree with TRBD1. From germline, CDR1 is SGHNT and CDR2 YENEEA. The V segment lost 4 bases and the J segment 0 bases; nucleotides outside the gene matches: 2. The CDR3 spans 14 residues. CDR3 sequence reads: CASSSTGVNTEAFF. The CDR3 DNA is TGTGCCAGCAGCTCAACAGGGGTGAACACTGAAGCTTTCTTT.

The chain uses TRBV7-2 and TRBJ1-2; D gene unclear. The V end was cut by 1 base, the J end by 6 bases, with 12 bases between. The germline CDR1 and CDR2 sequences are SGHTA and FQGNSA. CDR3 length equals 14 residues. This CDR3 is CASSLGVYLHGYTF. The CDR3 DNA sequence: TGTGCCAGCAGCTTAGGAGTATACCTCCATGGCTACACCTTC.

The rearrangement joins TRBV5-1 to TRBJ1-1, with a tentative D call TRBD1 (5 bases). The CDR3 loop spans 13 amino acids. V dropped 5 bases and J dropped 5 bases, with 13 bases sitting between them. Germline assignment: CDR1 SGHRS and CDR2 YFSETQ. CDR3 region: CASRQQEGTEAFF. The CDR3 DNA is TGCGCCAGCAGACAACAGGAAGGGACTGAAGCTTTCTTT. Supplemented by reference TRBV5-1 and TRBJ1-1, the full variable domain reads KAGVTQTPRYLIKTRGQQVTLSCSPISGHRSVSWYQQTPGQGLQFLFEYFSETQRNKGNFPGRFSGRQFSNSRSEMNVSTLELGDSALYLCASRQQEGTEAFFGQGTRLTVV.

Here the CDR3 reads CAWRRGAIYGYTF. The CDR3 region has the DNA TGTGCCTGGAGGAGAGGGGCGATCTATGGCTACACCTTC. The chain couples TRBV30 to TRBJ1-2; a weak D match, TRBD1 (5 bases). CDR3 length equals 13 residues. V was pared by 3 bases and J by 4 bases, with 12 bases between. Germline values: CDR1 GTSNPN, CDR2 SVGIG (reference sequence).

The chain has TRBV5-5 and TRBJ1-2, with TRBD1 matching 9 bases. The CDR3 has 16 amino acids. Germline CDR1 is SGHKS and CDR2 is YYEKEE (reference sequence). Trimming at V came to 1 base and at J to 5 bases, leaving 9 bases not matched to a gene. Here the CDR3 DNA reads TGTGCCAGCAGCTTGATGGGAAAACAGGGGGCTTATGGCTACACCTTC. This translates into CASSLMGKQGAYGYTF.

This sequence joins TRBV5-1 and TRBJ2-5; D may be TRBD1 or TRBD2 (5 bases each). Germline-derived CDR1 and CDR2 are SGHRS and YFSETQ. The V end lost 4 bases, the J end lost 2 bases, and 9 bases lay between the germline ends. The CDR3 consists of 13 residues. The CDR3 loop reads CASSGGRQETQYF. The CDR3, as DNA: TGCGCCAGCAGCGGGGGTAGGCAAGAGACCCAGTACTTC.

The chain recombines TRBV18 with TRBJ2-1, with D perhaps matching TRBD1 (5 bases). CDR3 length: 15 residues. V gave up 0 bases and J gave up 0 bases, with 6 bases separating them. Germline CDR1 is KGHSH and CDR2 is LQKENI. CDR3 DNA sequence: TGTGCCAGCTCACCACCCCAGGGCTCCTACAATGAGCAGTTCTTC. Translating it yields CASSPPQGSYNEQFF.

The chain joins TRBV29-1 to TRBJ1-2; 8 nucleotides agree with TRBD1. The germline gives CDR1 SQVTM, CDR2 ANQGSEA. This CDR3 has 15 residues. Trimming removed 2 bases from V and 4 bases from J; junction bases left unmatched: 9. CDR3: CSVEPPAGGIYGYTF. DNA of the CDR3: TGCAGCGTTGAACCCCCGGCAGGGGGCATCTATGGCTACACCTTC. Using reference TRBV29-1 and TRBJ1-2 for the parts outside the CDR3, the full variable domain is SAVISQKPSRDICQRGTSLTIQCQVDSQVTMMFWYRQQPGQSLTLIATANQGSEATYESGFVIDKFPISRPNLTFSTLTVSNMSPEDSSIYLCSVEPPAGGIYGYTFGSGTRLTVV.

The chain couples TRBV12-5 to TRBJ2-1, with TRBD1 identical over 10 bases. Germline CDR1 reads LGHNT; CDR2 reads FRNRAP. Unmatched junction bases numbered 13, after V lost 3 bases and J lost 8 bases. The CDR3 has 17 amino acids. In DNA, the CDR3 is TGTGCTAGTGGTTTACCCCCCCGGGACAGGGGAGAGGATGAGCAGTTCTTC. Translated: CASGLPPRDRGEDEQFF. Full variable domain (remainder filled in from reference TRBV12-5 and TRBJ2-1): DARVTQTPRHKVTEMGQEVTMRCQPILGHNTVFWYRQTMMQGLELLAYFRNRAPLDDSGMPKDRFSAEMPDATLATLKIQPSEPRDSAVYFCASGLPPRDRGEDEQFFGPGTRLTVL.